The next 29 T cell receptor beta chains were all read from a single sample in a study of T cell responses to AZD1222 COVID-19 vaccine. The repertoire was sequenced with immunoSEQ multiplex PCR; TCRdb's copy has only in-frame clones and lacks some. The sample carries about 120,000 clones, around 90% recorded once. Sequenced here: peripheral blood, sampled on day 0 of AZD1222 vaccination. The receptors were gathered from an adult in good health.

The chain has TRBV2 and TRBJ2-1; D unresolved. Germline V gene data show CDR1 as SNHLY and CDR2 as FYNNEI. Trimming shortened V by 1 base and J by 5 bases, and 9 bases separated the two germline ends. The CDR3 loop spans 14 amino acids. The CDR3 reads CASSEGRQNNEQFF. The CDR3 region has the DNA TGTGCCAGCAGTGAAGGCCGGCAGAACAATGAGCAGTTCTTC.

J is TRBJ1-1 and V is TRBV7-3, with no clear D. V lost 2 bases and J 1 base, leaving 11 bases between the germline ends. CDR3 size: 15 residues. Germline V CDR1 and CDR2: SGHTA, FQGTGA. In DNA, the CDR3 is TGTGCCAGCAGCTTATCCCTAGACTGGAACACTGAAGCTTTCTTT. Its translation: CASSLSLDWNTEAFF.

The chain is built from TRBV6-5 and TRBJ1-5; TRBD1 might be the D (6 bases). The V gene's germline CDR1 is MNHEY and CDR2 SVGAGI. The CDR3 has 15 amino acids. The germline V and J ends were trimmed by 6 bases and 2 bases, with 14 bases remaining between them. In DNA, the CDR3 is TGTGCCAGCAGGGCGCGGGGGCGCGGCAATCAGCCCCAGCATTTT. Translation: CASRARGRGNQPQHF.

This clone appeared once. The V gene is TRBV30, the J gene TRBJ1-5; D might be TRBD1 (5 bases). This CDR3 region has 14 residues. V lost 3 bases and J lost 4, with 13 bases in between. From germline, CDR1 is GTSNPN and CDR2 SVGIG (reference sequence). The CDR3 bases are TGTGCCTGGAGCTCCGGGACGACGAATCAGCCCCAGCATTTT. Its protein is CAWSSGTTNQPQHF.

The chain joins TRBV7-9 to TRBJ2-2; D may match TRBD1 or TRBD2 (5 bases each). This CDR3 has 17 residues. CDR1 is SEHNR, CDR2 FQNEAQ, per germline (reference sequence). V gave up 7 bases and J gave up 5 bases, with 23 bases separating them. The CDR3 here is CASNTGTATRGTGELFF. Written as DNA, the CDR3 is TGTGCCAGCAACACCGGGACCGCTACCCGGGGTACCGGGGAGCTGTTTTTT.

This clone was counted a single time. The rearrangement joins TRBV6-1 to TRBJ2-3; D remains unclear. The V and J ends lost 0 bases and 4 bases respectively, with 14 bases between them. Germline V gene data show CDR1 as MNHNS and CDR2 as SASEGT. CDR3 length: 16 amino acids. CDR3 amino acids: CASSEAFKGLADTQYF. The CDR3 coding sequence is TGTGCCAGCAGTGAAGCATTTAAAGGGTTGGCAGATACGCAGTATTTT.

This sequence joins TRBV18 and TRBJ2-3; the D gene is possibly TRBD1 (5 bases). Trimming cost V 3 bases and J 1 base, with 8 bases left between them. Germline CDR1 is KGHSH and CDR2 is LQKENI. The CDR3 spans 14 residues. In nucleotides, the CDR3 is TGTGCCAGCTCACCCGTCAGGGGCACAGATACGCAGTATTTT. Its translation: CASSPVRGTDTQYF.

The chain has TRBV28 and TRBJ1-2; D remains unclear. V gave up 3 bases and J gave up 3 bases, with 8 bases separating them. The CDR3 consists of 13 residues. Germline assignment: CDR1 MDHEN and CDR2 SYDVKM. CDR3 loop: CASSFSRYYGYTF. Written as DNA, the CDR3 is TGTGCCAGCAGTTTCAGCAGGTACTATGGCTACACCTTC.

The chain employs TRBV9 and TRBJ1-5; TRBD1 might be the D (6 bases). V shed 0 bases and J shed 5 bases, with 12 bases lying between them. Germline V gene lookup returns CDR1 SGDLS and CDR2 YYNGEE. The CDR3 is 15 amino acids. This CDR3 is CASSVGGNRDQPQHF. CDR3 DNA sequence: TGTGCCAGCAGCGTAGGGGGGAACAGGGATCAGCCCCAGCATTTT. Supplemented by reference TRBV9 and TRBJ1-5, the full variable domain reads DSGVTQTPKHLITATGQRVTLRCSPRSGDLSVYWYQQSLDQGLQFLIQYYNGEERAKGNILERFSAQQFPDLHSELNLSSLELGDSALYFCASSVGGNRDQPQHFGDGTRLSIL.

The chain uses TRBV10-3 and TRBJ1-2, with a possible D match to TRBD1 (6 bases). Deletions cut 0 bases from V and 3 bases from J, with 20 bases between. CDR1 ENHRY and CDR2 SYGVKD come from the germline V gene. The CDR3 runs to 18 residues. CDR3 region: CAISESKTPGVTHYGYTF. CDR3 coding DNA: TGTGCCATCAGTGAGTCGAAGACCCCAGGGGTAACACACTATGGCTACACCTTC.

CDR3: CASSIDETNYGYTF. The DNA of the CDR3 is TGTGCCAGTAGTATCGACGAGACTAACTATGGCTACACCTTC. V gene TRBV19 combines with J gene TRBJ1-2; D gene ambiguous. From germline, CDR1 is LNHDA and CDR2 SQIVND (reference sequence). The V end lost 3 bases, the J end lost 0 bases, and 8 bases lay between the germline ends. This CDR3 is 14 amino acids long. The variable domain in full, completed from reference TRBV19 and TRBJ1-2, reads DGGITQSPKYLFRKEGQNVTLSCEQNLNHDAMYWYRQDPGQGLRLIYYSQIVNDFQKGDIAEGYSVSREKKESFPLTVTSAQKNPTAFYLCASSIDETNYGYTFGSGTRLTVV.

The V and J genes are TRBV2 and TRBJ1-2; D remains unclear. Germline V gives CDR1 SNHLY, CDR2 FYNNEI. CDR3 length: 13 amino acids. V lost 8 bases to trimming and J lost 5 bases, with 15 bases between them. The CDR3 is CASGRGAGYGYTF. The DNA for the CDR3 is TGTGCCAGCGGCCGGGGTGCGGGGTATGGCTACACCTTC.

V and J are TRBV5-1 and TRBJ1-2; a possible D gene is TRBD1 (5 bases). CDR1 is SGHRS and CDR2 is YFSETQ in the germline V gene. Trimming took off 0 bases at V and 8 bases at J, with 26 bases between the two ends. This CDR3 is 18 amino acids long. CDR3 amino acids: CASSLAMRGAGLSWGYTF. The CDR3 nucleotides read TGCGCCAGCAGCTTGGCCATGAGGGGCGCGGGGCTTTCTTGGGGCTACACCTTC.

The rearrangement joins TRBV4-3 to TRBJ2-3; D call uncertain. Between the trimmed V and J ends, which lost 0 bases and 1 base, there was a span of 23 bases. This CDR3 has 20 amino acids. Germline lookup yields CDR1 LGHNA and CDR2 YSLEER. The CDR3 here is CASSQDAHSMGDPGTDTQYF. Here the CDR3 DNA reads TGCGCCAGCAGCCAAGATGCCCACTCGATGGGTGACCCGGGCACAGATACGCAGTATTTT.

The chain recombines TRBV3-1 (or the pseudogene TRBV3-2) with TRBJ2-2; 12 bases align to TRBD2. The CDR3 has 15 residues. The J segment lost 3 bases and the V segment lost 6 bases, leaving 2 bases of the junction unmatched. Germline CDR1 LGHDT, CDR2 YNNKEL (reference sequence). CDR3 sequence reads: CASRLAGGYTGELFF. In nucleotides, the CDR3 is TGTGCCAGCAGACTAGCGGGAGGCTACACCGGGGAGCTGTTTTTT.

This rearrangement joins TRBV4-3 to TRBJ2-3, with a weak D call TRBD2 (5 bases). This CDR3 comprises 16 residues. The germline V gene encodes CDR1 LGHNA and CDR2 YSLEER. V dropped 4 bases and J dropped 0 bases, with 14 bases sitting between them. CDR3 protein: CASSPTGISSTDTQYF. The CDR3 coding sequence is TGCGCCAGCAGCCCTACCGGGATCTCAAGCACAGATACGCAGTATTTT.

The chain uses TRBV4-3 and TRBJ1-1, with a weak D call TRBD1 (5 bases). With 2 bases removed from V and 11 bases from J, the gap between germline ends came to 15 bases. Germline V gene lookup returns CDR1 LGHNA and CDR2 YSLEER. The CDR3 consists of 13 residues. Here the CDR3 reads CASSQFSEGRAFF. The CDR3 region has the DNA TGCGCCAGCAGCCAATTTTCGGAGGGACGGGCTTTCTTT.

The V and J genes are TRBV30 and TRBJ1-2; weak D call: TRBD1 (5 bases). Germline V gene sequence: CDR1 GTSNPN, CDR2 SVGIG (reference sequence). This CDR3 contains 14 residues. V lost 0 bases to trimming and J lost 8 bases, with 16 bases between them. The chain's CDR3 is CAWSVRTNGGGYTF. As DNA, the CDR3 is TGTGCCTGGAGTGTAAGGACAAATGGAGGCGGCTACACCTTC. Full variable domain (outside the CDR3, taken from reference TRBV30 and TRBJ1-2): SQTIHQWPATLVQPVGSPLSLECTVEGTSNPNLYWYRQAAGRGLQLLFYSVGIGQISSEVPQNLSASRPQDRQFILSSKKLLLSDSGFYLCAWSVRTNGGGYTFGSGTRLTVV.

This clone showed up just once. V and J are TRBV9 and TRBJ2-3, with TRBD2 identical over 9 bases. Looked up from germline, CDR1 is SGDLS and CDR2 is YYNGEE. Trimming cost V 4 bases and J 7 bases; bases outside gene matches: 13. The CDR3 consists of 16 residues. The CDR3 DNA follows: TGTGCCAGCAGCCAACAGCATGGCGGGGGGGCGTATACGCAGTATTTT. Protein: CASSQQHGGGAYTQYF.

This clone was seen more than once but under ten times. The chain uses TRBV6-1 and TRBJ1-1; D might be TRBD1 (5 bases). The CDR3 spans 17 residues. Trimming shortened V by 1 base and J by 5 bases, and 20 bases separated the two germline ends. Germline V lookup: CDR1 MNHNS, CDR2 SASEGT. The CDR3 loop is CASSEGIGAGGRTEAFF. CDR3 bases: TGTGCCAGCAGTGAAGGAATTGGGGCAGGAGGTAGAACTGAAGCTTTCTTT.

This chain connects TRBV19 to TRBJ1-2, with TRBD1 matching over 10 bases. Per germline, CDR1 LNHDA and CDR2 SQIVND (reference sequence). There are 15 residues in the CDR3. V shed 7 bases, J shed 4 bases, and the junction held 9 bases outside the gene matches. CDR3 in amino acids: CASTPTGGFGYGYTF. In DNA form, the CDR3 reads TGTGCCAGTACCCCGACAGGGGGCTTTGGCTATGGCTACACCTTC.

The rearrangement links TRBV5-6 to TRBJ1-3, with 8 positions matching TRBD1. This CDR3 region has 14 residues. The ends lost 4 bases at V and 7 bases at J; junction bases unmatched: 7. Germline CDR1 reads SGHDT; CDR2 reads YYEEEE. The CDR3 nucleotides read TGTGCCAGCAGCCAACCGGACAGGGTGAACACCATATATTTT. Encoded protein: CASSQPDRVNTIYF.

The V gene is TRBV7-2, the J gene TRBJ2-7, with 15 bases fitting TRBD2. In germline, CDR1 is SGHTA, CDR2 FQGNSA. The CDR3 contains 18 residues. The J segment lost 4 bases and the V segment lost 2 bases, leaving 9 bases of the junction unmatched. CDR3 sequence (DNA): TGTGCCAGCAGCTTAAGCCTTGGACTAGCGGGGGGGATGTACGAGCAGTACTTC. Its protein is CASSLSLGLAGGMYEQYF.

This chain connects TRBV9 to TRBJ2-7, with 11 positions matching TRBD2. With 2 bases clipped from V and 5 bases from J, the junction kept 3 bases outside the gene matches. Germline values: CDR1 SGDLS, CDR2 YYNGEE. The length of the CDR3 is 14 residues. CDR3 residues: CASSVSGRVHEQYF. For the CDR3, the DNA is TGTGCCAGCAGCGTTAGCGGGAGGGTACACGAGCAGTACTTC.

In this sample, this clone turned up once. The CDR3 nucleotides are TGTGCCAGCGGGGTTCGAGGGCTGAACACTGAAGCTTTCTTT. Its translation is CASGVRGLNTEAFF. The chain couples TRBV2 to TRBJ1-1; no firm D call. Germline-derived CDR1 and CDR2 are SNHLY and FYNNEI. V was clipped by 8 bases and J by 0 bases, with 13 bases between them. The CDR3 runs 14 residues.

The V call is TRBV25-1, the J call TRBJ1-4; a weak D match, TRBD1 (5 bases). The CDR3 sequence is 17 residues long. Per the germline V gene, CDR1 is MGHDK and CDR2 is SYGVNS. V lost 4 bases to trimming and J lost 5 bases, with 20 bases between them. In DNA form, the CDR3 reads TGTGCCAGCAGTGTGCTGGGACTCACGGACCACAATGAAAAACTGTTTTTT. It codes for CASSVLGLTDHNEKLFF.

This chain links TRBV29-1 with TRBJ1-1; a possible D gene is TRBD1 (5 bases). The CDR3 loop spans 15 amino acids. Trimming took 4 bases from V and 5 from J, leaving 20 bases between them. The germline V gene has CDR1 SQVTM and CDR2 ANQGSEA. DNA of the CDR3: TGCAGCGTTGCAATTGGGGCTCATCCGGGGACTGAAGCTTTCTTT. It encodes CSVAIGAHPGTEAFF.

The chain has TRBV7-8 and TRBJ2-2; D uncertain. V was pared by 0 bases and J by 7 bases, with 15 bases between. Germline-derived CDR1 and CDR2 are SGHVS and FQNEAQ. The CDR3 spans 16 residues. CDR3 nucleotides: TGTGCCAGCAGCTTAGCTGCGACACCCGTGATCGGGGAGCTGTTTTTT. Translating it yields CASSLAATPVIGELFF.

This clone was seen a few times. V gene TRBV5-4 combines with J gene TRBJ2-7, with D perhaps matching TRBD2 (5 bases). V gave up 3 bases and J gave up 0 bases, with 10 bases separating them. The V gene's germline CDR1 is SGHNT and CDR2 YYREEE (reference sequence). The CDR3 is 14 residues long. The CDR3 nucleotides are TGTGCCAGCAGCTCAGCGGACGGCTCCTACGAGCAGTACTTC. Translated: CASSSADGSYEQYF.